These T cell receptor beta chains were read from a single sample in a study of blood T cell repertoires in COVID-19. Assay: immunoSEQ multiplex PCR; the TCRdb copy retains only in-frame clones and omits some. The sample includes tens of thousands of clones, 70% to 90% of them seen just once. The sequenced sample consisted of peripheral blood. The receptors come from a man younger than 40 with acute or convalescent COVID-19. The conserved cysteine and the conserved F or W are not part of the CDR3 here.

v_gene	j_gene	CDR3aa
TRBV5-1	TRBJ1-4	ASSLGDIQEKLF
TRBV10-2	TRBJ2-3	ASRTSGGADTQY
TRBV5-8	TRBJ2-3	ASSSGPTDTQY
TRBV5-5	TRBJ1-1	ASSFSYSGATEAF
TRBV9	TRBJ1-3	ASDREGVGTIY
TRBV5-1	TRBJ1-4	ASSFGQGLTNEKLF
TRBV9	TRBJ1-4	ASSSVSEEKLF
TRBV10-3	TRBJ1-1	AISAIDSENTEAF
TRBV14	TRBJ2-3	ASSRYESTDTQY
TRBV18	TRBJ2-5	ASSPNTQETQY
TRBV11-2	TRBJ2-7	ASSLVDRGSYEQY
TRBV4-2	TRBJ2-3	ASSQEDGSTQY
TRBV3-1/TRBV3-2	TRBJ1-2	ASSPKTTNYGYT
TRBV19	TRBJ1-6	ASTPGVSYNSPLH
TRBV27	TRBJ2-1	ASSLNPGVGSYNEQF
TRBV28	TRBJ1-2	ASSTPTGGYT
TRBV9	TRBJ1-4	ASSVGGWEDEKLF
TRBV18	TRBJ2-3	ASSPTGRTDTQY
TRBV3-1/TRBV3-2	TRBJ1-1	ASSQYYLNTEAF
TRBV18	TRBJ1-1	ASSPSGNTEAF
TRBV30	TRBJ2-1	AWSKAGGIYNEQF
TRBV7-2	TRBJ1-2	ASSLGQNNYGYT
TRBV12-3/TRBV12-4	TRBJ1-2	ASREGQAYGYT
TRBV29-1	TRBJ2-5	SVDSGYRQETQY
TRBV11-2	TRBJ2-1	ASSQTFIRTTAGGEQF
TRBV7-5	TRBJ1-2	ARSRDRGLCGYT
TRBV6-2/TRBV6-3	TRBJ2-1	ASSYLTSGSLGQF
TRBV2	TRBJ2-5	ASSPTGNQETQY
TRBV24-1	TRBJ1-3	ATSNGQSSGNTIY